This TCR beta chain comes out of a study of patients and donors after allogeneic stem cell transplantation. TCRdb called the RT-PCR reads again in MiXCR, with one record for every CDR3 protein. Of 410,000 or so distinct CDR3 sequences in the sample, 16% are singletons; the top ten hold roughly 7%. This clonotype came up many times. The receptor was isolated from a human donor who was either an allogeneic HSCT recipient or a stem cell or donor lymphocyte infusion donor (not recorded which). It is not recorded whose cells these are; they may come from a transplant donor. Input material: blood, either unsorted or a sorted T cell fraction (not recorded which).

CDR3 DNA sequence: TGTGCCAGCAGTCCAGGGCCAACTAACTATGGCTACACCTTC. Protein sequence: CASSPGPTNYGYTF. The chain has TRBV6-1 and TRBJ1-2, with a possible D match to TRBD1 (5 bases). This CDR3 contains 14 residues. Germline CDR1 reads MNHNS; CDR2 reads SASEGT. The V end was cut by 5 bases, the J end by 0 bases, with 10 bases between.